Below, 30 T cell receptor beta chains from the same sample are listed, as sequenced in a study of monozygotic twins with inflammatory bowel disease. With the 5' RACE reads reprocessed, TCRdb shows one record per CDR3 protein and no DNA. The sample table includes some 160,000 distinct CDR3 sequences. Specimen: blood. These receptors all come from a human donor with ulcerative colitis or Crohn's disease, or a healthy co-twin of an affected twin (not recorded which).

The chain joins TRBV5-1 to TRBJ1-2; the D call from TCRdb, TRBD1, cannot be confirmed without DNA. CDR3 length: 17 amino acids. Germline V gives CDR1 SGHRS, CDR2 YFSETQ. The CDR3: CASSLDRKGVQEGGYTF.

The rearrangement links TRBV6-2 or TRBV6-3 to TRBJ2-7; TCRdb's assignment of TRBD2 cannot be checked, as there is no DNA. Germline V lookup: CDR1 MNHEY, CDR2 SVGEGT. This CDR3 comprises 15 residues. The CDR3 loop reads CASSWTSGRCNEQYF.

The V and J genes are TRBV11-2 and TRBJ2-3. Germline V gene data show CDR1 as SGHAT and CDR2 as FQNNGV. This CDR3 spans 12 amino acids. The CDR3 loop is CASSPRADTQYF.

The chain carries TRBV5-1 and TRBJ2-3; as DNA is missing, the TRBD2 call by TCRdb cannot be tested. CDR1 and CDR2 (germline): SGHRS, YFSETQ. There are 14 residues in the CDR3. CDR3 sequence: CASRGLADTDTQYF.

The chain links TRBV14 to TRBJ2-1; TCRdb indicates TRBD1, and absent DNA this call remains unverified. CDR1 SGHDN and CDR2 FVKESK come from the germline V gene. The CDR3 runs to 16 residues. CDR3: CASSPTGTGFYNEQFF. Full variable domain (rest looked up from reference TRBV14 and TRBJ2-1): EAGVTQFPSHSVIEKGQTVTLRCDPISGHDNLYWYRRVMGKEIKFLLHFVKESKQDESGMPNNRFLAERTGGTYSTLKVQPAELEDSGVYFCASSPTGTGFYNEQFFGPGTRLTVL.

This chain joins TRBV7-2 and TRBJ2-1; TCRdb's D call of TRBD2 is untestable without DNA. CDR3 length: 17 residues. Per the germline V gene, CDR1 is SGHTA and CDR2 is FQGNSA. The CDR3: CASTSLTLAVQHNEQFF.

J is TRBJ2-4 and V is TRBV9; the TCRdb call, TRBD1, lacks DNA for checking. The CDR3 has 16 residues. Germline CDR1 and CDR2: SGDLS and YYNGEE. CDR3 region: CASSARDKWPKNMQYF.

The chain couples TRBV24-1 to TRBJ2-2; absent DNA, TCRdb's TRBD1 call cannot be checked. This CDR3 contains 15 residues. CDR1 KGHDR and CDR2 SFDVKD come from the germline V gene. CDR3 sequence reads: CATRGRVLAPGSCFF.

The chain joins TRBV4-1 to TRBJ2-3; the D call of TRBD2 rests on TCRdb alone, since no DNA is present to check it. The CDR3 extends over 15 amino acids. Germline V lookup: CDR1 MGHRA, CDR2 YSYEKL. The CDR3 loop is CASRLTSGTTDTQYF.

The rearrangement uses TRBV18 and TRBJ1-2. CDR3 length: 15 amino acids. CDR1 and CDR2 (germline): KGHSH, LQKENI. The CDR3 loop is CASSPPGDPNSGYTF.

The chain recombines TRBV20-1 with TRBJ2-7; the D call of TRBD2 rests on TCRdb alone, since no DNA is present to check it. The germline gives CDR1 DFQATT, CDR2 SNEGSKA (reference sequence). This CDR3 comprises 13 residues. CDR3 protein: CSAGTSATYEQYF.

The chain uses TRBV5-1 and TRBJ2-4; TCRdb lists TRBD2, though no DNA is available to test this call. Germline values: CDR1 SGHRS, CDR2 YFSETQ. The length of the CDR3 is 18 residues. The CDR3 loop is CASSLESGSWRHKNIQYF.

The chain couples TRBV5-1 to TRBJ2-7. The CDR3 runs to 13 residues. CDR1 is SGHRS and CDR2 is YFSETQ in the germline V gene. The CDR3 sequence is CASSPKGSYEQYF.

The V and J genes are TRBV20-1 and TRBJ1-3; no DNA is available, so the TRBD1 call from TCRdb remains unchecked. The germline V gene encodes CDR1 DFQATT and CDR2 SNEGSKA (reference sequence). The CDR3 spans 14 residues. The CDR3: CSASTGGPGNTIYF.

This chain uses TRBV5-6 with TRBJ2-1; TCRdb's D call, TRBD1, is unchecked because there is no DNA. The germline V gene encodes CDR1 SGHDT and CDR2 YYEEEE. The CDR3 has 17 amino acids. The CDR3 region is CASSSLGGGSSYNEQFF.

The V and J genes are TRBV6-1 and TRBJ2-1; the D call from TCRdb, TRBD1, cannot be confirmed without DNA. The CDR3 is made up of 15 amino acids. The germline CDR1 and CDR2 sequences are MNHNS and SASEGT. CDR3 protein: CASSTTPMSYNEQFF.

The V and J genes are TRBV3-1 and TRBJ1-6; TCRdb outputs TRBD1, but without DNA this stays unchecked. Germline V CDR1 and CDR2: LGHDT, YNNKEL (reference sequence). This CDR3 contains 16 residues. This CDR3 is CASSARTGPDNSPLHF.

This CDR3 is CASGTNFINEQFF. The chain combines TRBV6-1 with TRBJ2-1; TCRdb reports TRBD1, a call that lacks DNA to check it against. The germline gives CDR1 MNHNS, CDR2 SASEGT. The CDR3 is made up of 13 amino acids.

This chain connects TRBV20-1 to TRBJ1-6; without DNA, the TCRdb call of TRBD1 cannot be checked. Germline V lookup: CDR1 DFQATT, CDR2 SNEGSKA (reference sequence). The CDR3 loop spans 15 amino acids. The CDR3 spells CSARRRPGSNSPLHF.

The rearrangement links TRBV24-1 to TRBJ2-2; the TCRdb D gene call, TRBD1, has no DNA to confirm it. This CDR3 is 15 amino acids long. From germline, CDR1 is KGHDR and CDR2 SFDVKD. The CDR3 region is CATSDWTRNTGELFF.

The chain couples TRBV7-2 to TRBJ1-5; the D gene TCRdb calls, TRBD1, cannot be checked with no DNA. The CDR3 has 16 amino acids. CDR1 and CDR2 (germline): SGHTA, FQGNSA. The chain's CDR3 is CASSLVGDPRTQPQHF. The whole variable domain, remainder taken from reference TRBV7-2 and TRBJ1-5, is GAGVSQSPSNKVTEKGKDVELRCDPISGHTALYWYRQSLGQGLEFLIYFQGNSAPDKSGLPSDRFSAERTGGSVSTLTIQRTQQEDSAVYLCASSLVGDPRTQPQHFGDGTRLSIL.

The chain recombines TRBV30 with TRBJ2-7. Germline-derived CDR1 and CDR2 are GTSNPN and SVGIG (reference sequence). This CDR3 comprises 13 residues. CDR3 residues: CAWRSETPYEQYF.

This CDR3 is CATSDTTGLSEQYF. J is TRBJ2-7 and V is TRBV24-1; with no DNA, the TCRdb D assignment of TRBD1 cannot be verified. The V gene's germline CDR1 is KGHDR and CDR2 SFDVKD. The CDR3 loop spans 14 amino acids.

This chain uses TRBV7-9 with TRBJ1-1. CDR1 is SEHNR and CDR2 is FQNEAQ in the germline V gene (reference sequence). The CDR3 loop spans 13 amino acids. The CDR3 loop reads CASSPTGKAEAFF.

The CDR3 loop reads CSPRSNTEAFF. The V gene is TRBV20-1, the J gene TRBJ1-1. Per germline, CDR1 DFQATT and CDR2 SNEGSKA (reference sequence). This CDR3 is built from 11 residues.

The J gene is TRBJ1-3, the V gene TRBV6-2 or TRBV6-3. Per the germline V gene, CDR1 is MNHEY and CDR2 is SVGEGT. CDR3 length: 14 amino acids. The CDR3 here is CASSYQAIGNTIYF.

The V gene is TRBV6-1, the J gene TRBJ1-2. The CDR3 length is 11 residues. The germline V gene has CDR1 MNHNS and CDR2 SASEGT. CDR3 loop: CASSELLTYTF.

V and J are TRBV6-1 and TRBJ2-1; as DNA is missing, the TRBD2 call by TCRdb cannot be tested. The CDR3 has 17 amino acids. The germline V gene has CDR1 MNHNS and CDR2 SASEGT. The CDR3 here is CASSEAGLAGGFNEQFF.

The chain employs TRBV11-2 and TRBJ1-3. This CDR3 contains 13 residues. Germline V gene data show CDR1 as SGHAT and CDR2 as FQNNGV. This CDR3 reads CASSSGMGNTIYF.

The chain employs TRBV21-1 and TRBJ2-7. TRBV21-1 is labeled a pseudogene. This CDR3 region has 13 residues. The chain's CDR3 is CASSQRWVYEQYF.